The 27 T cell receptor beta chains below come from one sample, sequenced in a study of cytomegalovirus exposure and HLA in healthy donors. PCR involved 60 Vbeta and 13 Jbeta primers. Libraries were prepared by immunoSEQ multiplex PCR; TCRdb keeps only in-frame clonotypes and omits some of them. This sample has about 90,000 clones, with about 90% found just once. The sequenced sample consisted of PBMCs. The receptors shown here come from a man aged 18 to 30 in good health and CMV-seronegative.

V and J are TRBV5-1 and TRBJ2-7; TRBD1 matches 7 bases. The trim removed 4 bases at V and 3 bases at J, leaving 10 bases unmatched. Germline CDR1 and CDR2: SGHRS and YFSETQ. The CDR3 is made up of 15 amino acids. CDR3 sequence: CASSAPGTVNYEQYF. In nucleotides, the CDR3 is TGCGCCAGCAGCGCCCCCGGGACAGTAAACTACGAGCAGTACTTC. The full variable domain, its missing parts supplied by reference TRBV5-1 and TRBJ2-7, is KAGVTQTPRYLIKTRGQQVTLSCSPISGHRSVSWYQQTPGQGLQFLFEYFSETQRNKGNFPGRFSGRQFSNSRSEMNVSTLELGDSALYLCASSAPGTVNYEQYFGPGTRLTVT.

The chain uses TRBV5-1 and TRBJ2-7, with 9 bases lining up with TRBD1. Per the germline V gene, CDR1 is SGHRS and CDR2 is YFSETQ. The length of the CDR3 is 17 residues. V dropped 1 base and J dropped 2; count of bases not matched to a gene: 10. CDR3 in DNA: TGCGCCAGCAGCTTGTGGGGGGCCGGGACAGGGACCTACGAGCAGTACTTC. This encodes CASSLWGAGTGTYEQYF.

This rearrangement joins TRBV4-1 to TRBJ2-1; D is unclear. V gave up 0 bases and J gave up 0 bases, with 18 bases separating them. Germline V gene sequence: CDR1 MGHRA, CDR2 YSYEKL. CDR3 length equals 19 residues. DNA for the CDR3: TGCGCCAGCAGCCAAGAGTTATCCAGTCTCATGATCTCCTACAATGAGCAGTTCTTC. Translating it yields CASSQELSSLMISYNEQFF.

The J gene is TRBJ2-2, the V gene TRBV7-2, with a tentative D call TRBD2 (5 bases). This CDR3 is built from 16 residues. The V gene's germline CDR1 is SGHTA and CDR2 FQGNSA. Trimming removed 5 bases from V and 2 bases from J, with 15 bases in between. This CDR3 reads CASSLGGGTNTGELFF. CDR3 nucleotides: TGTGCCAGCAGCCTAGGCGGAGGAACCAACACCGGGGAGCTGTTTTTT.

CDR3 sequence: CASSLVASFNEQFF. The CDR3 nucleotides are TGTGCCAGCAGCCTAGTAGCGTCTTTTAATGAGCAGTTCTTC. The rearrangement uses TRBV28 and TRBJ2-1; D may be TRBD2 (5 bases). Germline V CDR1 and CDR2: MDHEN, SYDVKM. The CDR3 sequence is 14 residues long. V was trimmed by 6 bases and J by 7 bases, leaving 16 bases between them.

This clone was recorded only once. The chain carries TRBV5-1 and TRBJ1-6; TRBD1 might be the D (5 bases). The germline gives CDR1 SGHRS, CDR2 YFSETQ. The CDR3 contains 16 residues. Trimming took 2 bases from V and 0 from J, leaving 9 bases between them. The CDR3 bases are TGCGCCAGCAGCTTAGGTGACAGCTCCTATAATTCACCCCTCCACTTT. Residues: CASSLGDSSYNSPLHF.

V and J are TRBV11-2 and TRBJ2-7, with D perhaps matching TRBD1 (5 bases). CDR3 length: 14 amino acids. From germline, CDR1 is SGHAT and CDR2 FQNNGV. V was shortened by 4 bases and J by 0 bases, with 10 bases between the two germline ends. CDR3 sequence reads: CASSSKTDSYEQYF. In nucleotides, the CDR3 is TGTGCCAGCAGCTCCAAGACAGACTCCTACGAGCAGTACTTC.

The chain combines TRBV28 with TRBJ1-5; the D is unclear. The V gene lost 6 bases and the J gene lost 6 bases, with 12 bases spanning the gap. Germline CDR1 MDHEN, CDR2 SYDVKM. The CDR3 runs 13 residues. For the CDR3, the DNA is TGTGCCAGCAGCGTCTGGCCATCTCAGCCCCAGCATTTT. Protein sequence: CASSVWPSQPQHF.

The chain has TRBV10-3 and TRBJ2-3; tentatively, D is TRBD2 (7 bases). V lost 0 bases and J lost 4, with 20 bases in between. Germline CDR1 is ENHRY and CDR2 is SYGVKD. CDR3 length: 18 amino acids. CDR3 DNA: TGTGCCATCAGTGAGTCGATCGGCCTCGGGGGGCGTCCAGATACGCAGTATTTT. It is translated as CAISESIGLGGRPDTQYF.

This chain links TRBV18 with TRBJ2-2, with 9 bases lining up with TRBD1. Unmatched junction bases numbered 0, after V lost 1 base and J lost 3 bases. Germline CDR1 is KGHSH and CDR2 is LQKENI. The CDR3 runs 15 residues. The CDR3 loop reads CASSPHRGHTGELFF. CDR3 in DNA: TGTGCCAGCTCACCACACAGGGGGCACACCGGGGAGCTGTTTTTT. The full variable domain, rest sourced from reference TRBV18 and TRBJ2-2, is NAGVMQNPRHLVRRRGQEARLRCSPMKGHSHVYWYRQLPEEGLKFMVYLQKENIIDESGMPKERFSAEFPKEGPSILRIQQVVRGDSAAYFCASSPHRGHTGELFFGEGSRLTVL.

This clone was picked up one time. This chain joins TRBV19 and TRBJ2-7; the match to TRBD2 covers 7 bases. V lost 3 bases to trimming and J lost 3 bases; unmatched junction nucleotides: 8. The CDR3 length is 15 residues. CDR1 and CDR2 (germline): LNHDA, SQIVND (reference sequence). CDR3 in amino acids: CASSIPGRGVYEQYF. CDR3 bases: TGTGCCAGTAGTATTCCGGGACGGGGGGTCTACGAGCAGTACTTC. The variable domain in full, with the rest retrieved from reference TRBV19 and TRBJ2-7, is DGGITQSPKYLFRKEGQNVTLSCEQNLNHDAMYWYRQDPGQGLRLIYYSQIVNDFQKGDIAEGYSVSREKKESFPLTVTSAQKNPTAFYLCASSIPGRGVYEQYFGPGTRLTVT.

The chain combines TRBV7-6 with TRBJ2-5; 8 bases agree with TRBD2. V was pared by 3 bases and J by 2 bases, with 5 bases of the junction left unmatched. The CDR3 has 15 amino acids. The germline V gene has CDR1 SGHVS and CDR2 FNYEAQ. The CDR3 bases are TGTGCCAGCAGCTTGGCGGGAGGTACTCAAGAGACCCAGTACTTC. Protein product: CASSLAGGTQETQYF.

This chain connects TRBV9 to TRBJ1-2, with TRBD1 as a possible D gene (6 bases). Germline V CDR1 and CDR2: SGDLS, YYNGEE. V was trimmed by 4 bases and J by 7 bases, leaving 11 bases between them. The CDR3 spans 12 residues. This CDR3 is CASSSRGFGYTF. In nucleotides, the CDR3 is TGTGCCAGCAGCAGCAGGGGTTTTGGCTACACCTTC.

The chain links TRBV5-1 to TRBJ1-2; no clear D. This CDR3 region has 13 residues. V was pared by 0 bases and J by 2 bases, with 5 bases between. Germline V gene data show CDR1 as SGHRS and CDR2 as YFSETQ. CDR3 sequence: CASSLGGNYGYTF. CDR3 bases: TGCGCCAGCAGCTTGGGCGGAAACTATGGCTACACCTTC.

This sequence joins TRBV19 and TRBJ1-2; 7 bases fit TRBD1. Trimming took 11 bases from V and 10 from J; bases not matched to a gene: 7. Germline lookup yields CDR1 LNHDA and CDR2 SQIVND (reference sequence). This CDR3 has 10 residues. CDR3 in amino acids: CAVRDRAYTF. CDR3 sequence (DNA): TGTGCCGTCCGGGACAGAGCCTACACCTTC.

The rearrangement links TRBV7-4 to TRBJ1-2, with D perhaps matching TRBD1 (6 bases). Germline CDR1 is SGHVT and CDR2 is SQSDAQ. CDR3 size: 19 residues. Trimming took 5 bases from V and 3 from J, leaving 28 bases between them. The CDR3 region is CASSPRGGGTDRSDYGYTF. As DNA, the CDR3 is TGTGCCAGCAGCCCAAGAGGGGGTGGCACCGATAGAAGCGACTATGGCTACACCTTC. The complete variable domain, with remaining parts taken from reference TRBV7-4 and TRBJ1-2, reads GAGVSQSPRYKVAKRGRDVALRCDSISGHVTLYWYRQTLGQGSEVLTYSQSDAQRDKSGRPSGRFSAERPERSVSTLKIQRTEQGDSAVYLCASSPRGGGTDRSDYGYTFGSGTRLTVV.

The chain uses TRBV6-1 and TRBJ2-2; maybe TRBD1 (6 bases). The V and J ends lost 6 bases and 2 bases respectively, with 10 bases between them. This CDR3 contains 14 residues. Germline V gene lookup returns CDR1 MNHNS and CDR2 SASEGT. CDR3 coding DNA: TGTGCCAGCAGCTCGGACAGAAACACCGGGGAGCTGTTTTTT. This codes for CASSSDRNTGELFF.

The chain couples TRBV5-1 to TRBJ1-1, with 8 nucleotides matching TRBD1. The CDR3 runs 17 residues. V trimming: 0 bases; J trimming: 0 bases; junction bases outside the gene matches: 7. CDR1 and CDR2 (germline): SGHRS, YFSETQ. The CDR3 DNA follows: TGCGCCAGCAGCTTGGGCAGGGGGCCGAATGTGAACACTGAAGCTTTCTTT. Translation: CASSLGRGPNVNTEAFF.

V usage is TRBV28 and J usage is TRBJ2-7; 7 positions match TRBD1. Germline V gives CDR1 MDHEN, CDR2 SYDVKM. V gave up 6 bases and J gave up 5 bases; unmatched junction bases: 7. CDR3 length: 13 amino acids. The DNA for the CDR3 is TGTGCCAGCAGGACCACTGGACAGGACGAGCAGTACTTC. This sequence encodes CASRTTGQDEQYF.

This clone has just one count. This chain joins TRBV6-4 and TRBJ2-1; TRBD2 is a possible D gene (6 bases). There are 15 residues in the CDR3. Between the trimmed V and J ends, which lost 4 bases and 0 bases, there was a span of 10 bases. Per germline, CDR1 MRHNA and CDR2 SNTAGT. CDR3 in amino acids: CASSVEAGSYNEQFF. CDR3 DNA: TGTGCCAGCAGTGTCGAAGCGGGCTCCTACAATGAGCAGTTCTTC.

As concerns this clone: Germline is not matched at one junction end, which may reflect a read error. Other nucleotide sequences from this sample produce the same CDR3. The V call is TRBV11-2, the J call TRBJ1-4; 8 nucleotides line up with TRBD1. Germline CDR1 and CDR2: SGHAT and FQNNGV. The CDR3 runs to 16 residues. CDR3 DNA sequence: TGTGCCAGCAGCTTACCTTCGGGACAGGTTTATGAGAAACTGTTTTTT. It translates to CASSLPSGQVYEKLFF.

V usage is TRBV19 and J usage is TRBJ2-7, with 7 nucleotides matching TRBD1. With V trimmed by 10 bases and J by 2 bases, 11 bases remained unmatched. CDR3 length equals 14 residues. Germline V gene sequence: CDR1 LNHDA, CDR2 SQIVND (reference sequence). DNA for the CDR3: TGTGCCACCGCTTCCGGTACAGGGGCCTACGAGCAGTACTTC. This sequence encodes CATASGTGAYEQYF.

The V gene is TRBV28, the J gene TRBJ1-2; D gene uncertain. Germline CDR1 reads MDHEN; CDR2 reads SYDVKM. The ends were cut back, 7 bases at V and 1 base at J, with 7 bases in the middle. This CDR3 is 12 amino acids long. The CDR3 protein is CASNGFNYGYTF. CDR3 DNA: TGTGCCAGCAACGGGTTTAACTATGGCTACACCTTC.

The chain uses TRBV10-2 and TRBJ2-1; 13 nucleotides agree with TRBD2. After removal of 8 bases from V and 8 bases from J, the junction contained 18 bases not matched to a gene. The CDR3 sequence is 18 residues long. The V gene's germline CDR1 is WSHSY and CDR2 SAAADI. CDR3: CASGRTVGLAGEIHEQFF. The CDR3 DNA reads TGCGCCAGCGGACGTACAGTAGGACTAGCGGGAGAGATCCATGAGCAGTTCTTC.

The count of this clone is one. In nucleotides, the CDR3 is TGTGCCTGGAGTGTATGGGCGGGAGGCACCTCAGATACGCAGTATTTT. Translated: CAWSVWAGGTSDTQYF. The V call is TRBV30, the J call TRBJ2-3; TRBD2 agrees at 8 bases. The V gene end was trimmed by 0 bases and the J gene end by 4 bases; junction bases not matched to a gene: 9. CDR3 length equals 16 residues. CDR1 is GTSNPN, CDR2 SVGIG, per germline (reference sequence).

The CDR3 bases are TGTGCCAGTAGTTCCCTGGGAAGACAGGGCCGGGAGACCCAGTACTTC. This sequence encodes CASSSLGRQGRETQYF. V and J are TRBV19 and TRBJ2-5; 7 bases line up with TRBD1. V shed 5 bases and J 5 bases; nucleotides not matched to a gene: 14. The CDR3 sequence is 16 residues long. Germline lookup yields CDR1 LNHDA and CDR2 SQIVND (reference sequence).

The chain has TRBV19 and TRBJ2-3; TRBD2 aligns across 15 bases. The germline CDR1 and CDR2 sequences are LNHDA and SQIVND (reference sequence). This CDR3 has 18 amino acids. Trimming cost V 6 bases and J 3 bases; bases outside gene matches: 10. This chain's CDR3 is CASSPGLAGGGETDTQYF. As DNA, the CDR3 is TGTGCCAGTAGCCCGGGACTAGCGGGAGGAGGCGAAACAGATACGCAGTATTTT.